The entry that follows covers one TCR beta chain sequence. Its antigen is unknown. The CDR3 spans 16 residues. The V end lost 0 bases, the J end lost 5 bases, and 13 bases lay between the germline ends. Germline CDR1 reads LNHNV; CDR2 reads YYDKDF (reference sequence). Per the original data handling: Junction-only immunoSEQ sequences carried no quality scores, so filtering differed. TCRdb keeps only in-frame clones here, not all; method: immunoSEQ multiplex PCR. V and J calls plus clone size are reproduced from that table; the DNA served to infer D and trimming. The sample contains approximately 2.5 million clones, more than 80% of which appear only once. This sample stems from a study of shared clonotypes between healthy human individuals. For the study at large: For every donor, three CD4 naive, three CD4 memory, two CD8 naive and one CD8 memory plates were used. Whole-study results and caveats: Generation probabilities of non-shared clonotypes were lower (relative to those shared by all four donors).

V gene TRBV15 combines with J gene TRBJ1-4; D uncertain. This TCR was sampled from a man aged 18 to 35 in good health. What was sequenced was naive CD4+ T cells sorted from blood. The subset: CD45RA+ positively selected. The CDR3 DNA follows: TGTGCCACCAGCAGAGAAATGAGACGCCGGAATGAAAAACTGTTTTTT. Translated: CATSREMRRRNEKLFF.